These T cell receptor beta chains were read from a single sample in a study of prognosis after radiotherapy for stage I lung cancer. TCRdb redid the calling of the multiplex PCR reads with MiXCR, one entry per CDR3 protein. Of about 24,000 distinct CDR3 sequences in the sample, around 36% are singletons; the top ten hold approximately 67%. This specimen was PBMCs, taken before or after stereotactic body radiation therapy (not recorded which). The receptors were gathered from a donor aged 50 or older with non-small cell lung cancer. Both conserved end residues are part of each CDR3. Each record gives: V gene, J gene, CDR3 protein.

v_call: TRBV6-1; j_call: TRBJ2-6; cdr3_aa: CASSLIRPGGGSPGANVLTF
v_call: TRBV19; j_call: TRBJ2-3; cdr3_aa: CASTPAGPTDTQYF
v_call: TRBV7-8; j_call: TRBJ1-1; cdr3_aa: CASSFNVNTEAFF
v_call: TRBV11-2; j_call: TRBJ1-3; cdr3_aa: CASSLGSGNTIYF
v_call: TRBV18; j_call: TRBJ1-1; cdr3_aa: CASSPAQNTEAFF
v_call: TRBV19; j_call: TRBJ2-5; cdr3_aa: CASSPTGFVETQYF
v_call: TRBV28; j_call: TRBJ2-2; cdr3_aa: CASSPSTGVTAELFF
v_call: TRBV12-3/TRBV12-4; j_call: TRBJ1-3; cdr3_aa: CASSLGLGNTIYF
v_call: TRBV7-9; j_call: TRBJ2-1; cdr3_aa: CASSPPSIYNEQFF
v_call: TRBV2; j_call: TRBJ2-7; cdr3_aa: CASSEESTYEQYF
v_call: TRBV20-1; j_call: TRBJ2-2; cdr3_aa: CSASGRASGELFF
v_call: TRBV24-1; j_call: TRBJ1-4; cdr3_aa: CATSDPGDNEKLFF
v_call: TRBV20-1; j_call: TRBJ1-4; cdr3_aa: CSAIPDGEKLFF